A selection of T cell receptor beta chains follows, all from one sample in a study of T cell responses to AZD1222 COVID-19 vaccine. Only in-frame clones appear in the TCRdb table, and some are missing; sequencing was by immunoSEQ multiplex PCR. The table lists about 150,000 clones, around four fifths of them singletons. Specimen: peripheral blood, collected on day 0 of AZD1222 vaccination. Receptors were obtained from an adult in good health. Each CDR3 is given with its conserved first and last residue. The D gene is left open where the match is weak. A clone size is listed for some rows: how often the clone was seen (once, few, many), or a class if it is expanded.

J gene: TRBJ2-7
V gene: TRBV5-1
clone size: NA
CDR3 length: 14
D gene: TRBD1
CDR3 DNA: TGCGCCAGCAGCTTCGGGACAGAATATAACGAGCAGTACTTC
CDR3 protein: CASSFGTEYNEQYF

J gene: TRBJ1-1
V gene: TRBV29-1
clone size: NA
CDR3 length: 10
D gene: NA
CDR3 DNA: TGCAGCGTTGCAGGGTTTAGAGCTTTCTTT
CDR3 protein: CSVAGFRAFF

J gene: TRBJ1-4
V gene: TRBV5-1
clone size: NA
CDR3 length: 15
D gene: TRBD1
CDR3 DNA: TGCGCCAGCAGCCCCACAGGGGGATCTAATGAAAAACTGTTTTTT
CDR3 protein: CASSPTGGSNEKLFF

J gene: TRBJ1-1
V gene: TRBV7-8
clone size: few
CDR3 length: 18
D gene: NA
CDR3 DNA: TGTGCCAGCAGCGCCCATAGGGGAACCCGAACCGCGGACACTGAAGCTTTCTTT
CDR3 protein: CASSAHRGTRTADTEAFF

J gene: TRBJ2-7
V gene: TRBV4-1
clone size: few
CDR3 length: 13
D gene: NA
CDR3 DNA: TGCGCCAGCAGCCAAGGCCCTTATGACGAGCAGTACTTC
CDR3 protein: CASSQGPYDEQYF

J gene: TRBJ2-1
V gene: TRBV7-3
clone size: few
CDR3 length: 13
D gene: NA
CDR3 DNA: TGTGCCAGCAGCTCCAACCCGGGACTTGAGCAGTTCTTC
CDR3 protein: CASSSNPGLEQFF

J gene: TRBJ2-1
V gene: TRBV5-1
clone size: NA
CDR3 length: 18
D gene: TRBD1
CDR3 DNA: TGCGCCAGCAGCTTGGGTCCAGGGGGCCCCAGCTCCTACAATGAGCAGTTCTTC
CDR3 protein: CASSLGPGGPSSYNEQFF

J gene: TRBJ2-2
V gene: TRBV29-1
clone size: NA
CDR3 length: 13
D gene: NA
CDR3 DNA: TGCAGCGGGCAAGGGGGGGTGCCCGGGGAGCTGTTTTTT
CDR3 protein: CSGQGGVPGELFF

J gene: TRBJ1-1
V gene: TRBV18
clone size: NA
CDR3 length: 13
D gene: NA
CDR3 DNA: TGTGCCACCGCGGATCAAATTAACACTGAAGCTTTCTTT
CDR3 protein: CATADQINTEAFF

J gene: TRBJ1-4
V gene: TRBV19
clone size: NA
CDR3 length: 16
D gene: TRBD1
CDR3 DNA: TGTGCCAGTAGTCCTCGGACAGGACAATATAATGAAAAACTGTTTTTT
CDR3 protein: CASSPRTGQYNEKLFF

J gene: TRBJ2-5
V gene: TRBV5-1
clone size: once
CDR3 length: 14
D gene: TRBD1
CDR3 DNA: TGCGCCAGCAGCGCAGGGGACAGGCAAGAGACCCAGTACTTC
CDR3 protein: CASSAGDRQETQYF

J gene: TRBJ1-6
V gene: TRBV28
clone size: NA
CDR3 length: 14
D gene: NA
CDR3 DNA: TGTGCCAGCAGTTTTGCCAGAGGTAATTCACCCCTCCACTTT
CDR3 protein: CASSFARGNSPLHF

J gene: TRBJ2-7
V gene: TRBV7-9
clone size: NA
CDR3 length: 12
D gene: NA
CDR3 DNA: TGTGCCTCTTGCGACGGTTCCTACGAGCAGTACTTC
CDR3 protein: CASCDGSYEQYF

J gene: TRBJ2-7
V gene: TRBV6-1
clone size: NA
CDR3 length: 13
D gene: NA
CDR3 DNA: TGTGCCAGCAGTGACAGGGGGGGTTACGAGCAGTACTTC
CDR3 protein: CASSDRGGYEQYF

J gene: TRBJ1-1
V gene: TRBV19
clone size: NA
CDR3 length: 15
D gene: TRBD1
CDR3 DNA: TGTGCCAGTATCCCTCAGGGGGCCTGGAACACTGAAGCTTTCTTT
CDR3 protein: CASIPQGAWNTEAFF

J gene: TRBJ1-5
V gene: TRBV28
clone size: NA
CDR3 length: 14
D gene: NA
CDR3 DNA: TGTGCCAGCAGTCTGGGCAGGGACGATCAGCCCCAGCATTTT
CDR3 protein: CASSLGRDDQPQHF

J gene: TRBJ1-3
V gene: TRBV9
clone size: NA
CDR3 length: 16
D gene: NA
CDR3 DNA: TGTGCCAGCAGCGGAGGGGCGGGGATCTCTGGAAACACCATATATTTT
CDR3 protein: CASSGGAGISGNTIYF

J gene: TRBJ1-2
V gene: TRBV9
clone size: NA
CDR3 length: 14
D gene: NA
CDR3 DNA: TGTGCCAGCAGCGTAGCTGGGGGGTTTGATGGCTACACCTTC
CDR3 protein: CASSVAGGFDGYTF

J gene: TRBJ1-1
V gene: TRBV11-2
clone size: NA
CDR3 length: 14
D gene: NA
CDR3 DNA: TGTGCCAGCAGCGACGGACACCAAGGCCGTGAAGCTTTCTTT
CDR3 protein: CASSDGHQGREAFF

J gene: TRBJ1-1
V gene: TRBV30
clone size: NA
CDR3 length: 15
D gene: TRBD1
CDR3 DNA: TGTGCCTACCTCCCGGGACAGGGCTCCGGACTTAAGGCTTTCTTT
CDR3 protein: CAYLPGQGSGLKAFF

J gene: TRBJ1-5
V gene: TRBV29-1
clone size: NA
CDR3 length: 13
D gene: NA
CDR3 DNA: TGCAGCGTCCGGACAGAGAGCAATCAGCCCCAGCATTTT
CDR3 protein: CSVRTESNQPQHF

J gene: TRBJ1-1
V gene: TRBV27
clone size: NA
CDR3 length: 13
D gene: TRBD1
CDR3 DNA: TGTGCCAGTCTTCCAGGGGGCGGCACTGAAGCTTTCTTT
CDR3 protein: CASLPGGGTEAFF

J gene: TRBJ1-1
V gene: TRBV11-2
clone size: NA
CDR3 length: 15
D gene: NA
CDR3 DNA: TGTGCCAGCAGCTTAGGACTTTCAATGAACACTGAAGCTTTCTTT
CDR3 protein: CASSLGLSMNTEAFF

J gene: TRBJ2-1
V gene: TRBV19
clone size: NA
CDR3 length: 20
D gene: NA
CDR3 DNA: TGTGCCAGTAGTATAATAGGTCAGGCTGTAAACTCAATCTCCTACAATGAGCAGTTCTTC
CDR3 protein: CASSIIGQAVNSISYNEQFF

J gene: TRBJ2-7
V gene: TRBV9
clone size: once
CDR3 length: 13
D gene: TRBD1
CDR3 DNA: TGTGCCAGCAGCTTGGGACAGGGCCACGAGCAGTACTTC
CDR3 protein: CASSLGQGHEQYF

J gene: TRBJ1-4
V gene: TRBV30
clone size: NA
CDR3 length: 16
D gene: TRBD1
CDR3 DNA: TGTGCCTGGAGTGTACTAAGGGGGCAAACTAATGAAAAACTGTTTTTT
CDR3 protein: CAWSVLRGQTNEKLFF

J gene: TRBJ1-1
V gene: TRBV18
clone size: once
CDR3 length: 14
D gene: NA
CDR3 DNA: TGTGCCAGCTCACCTACGGGATTGAACACTGAAGCTTTCTTT
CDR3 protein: CASSPTGLNTEAFF

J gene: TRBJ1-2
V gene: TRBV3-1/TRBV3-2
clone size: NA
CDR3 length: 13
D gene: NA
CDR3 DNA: TGTGCCAGCAGCCATGAACGTGGATATGGCTACACCTTC
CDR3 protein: CASSHERGYGYTF

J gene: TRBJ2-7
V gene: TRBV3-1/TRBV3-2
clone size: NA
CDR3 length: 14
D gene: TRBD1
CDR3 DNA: TGTGCCAGCAGCCAAGCCGGGACAGGGGAGGAGCAGTACTTC
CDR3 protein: CASSQAGTGEEQYF

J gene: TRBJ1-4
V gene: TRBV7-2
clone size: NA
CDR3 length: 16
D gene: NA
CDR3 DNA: TGTGCCAGCAGCTTCTTAGGGGGGGCAACTAATGAAAAACTGTTTTTT
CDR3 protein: CASSFLGGATNEKLFF

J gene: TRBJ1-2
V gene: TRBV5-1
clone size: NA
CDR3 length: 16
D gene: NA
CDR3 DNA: TGCGCCAGCAGCTCGGACTCCCTAAGGACTAACTATGGCTACACCTTC
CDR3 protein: CASSSDSLRTNYGYTF

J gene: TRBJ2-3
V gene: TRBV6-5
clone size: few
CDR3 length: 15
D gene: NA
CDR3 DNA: TGTGCCGTTGGGGGTGCCAGCTCTAGCACAGATACGCAGTATTTT
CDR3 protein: CAVGGASSSTDTQYF

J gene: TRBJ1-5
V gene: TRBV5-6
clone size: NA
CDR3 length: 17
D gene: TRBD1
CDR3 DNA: TGTGCCAGCAGCCGACAGGGGGCGATTTTGAGCAATCAGCCCCAGCATTTT
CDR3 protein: CASSRQGAILSNQPQHF

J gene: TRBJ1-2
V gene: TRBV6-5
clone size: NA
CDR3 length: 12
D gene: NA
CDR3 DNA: TGTGCCAAAAGGACAGATGGATATGGCTACACCTTC
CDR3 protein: CAKRTDGYGYTF

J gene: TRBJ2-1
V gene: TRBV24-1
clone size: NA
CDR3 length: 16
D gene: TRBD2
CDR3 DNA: TGTGCCACCAGTGATTATCGGACTAGCGATGTGAATGAGCAGTTCTTC
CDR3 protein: CATSDYRTSDVNEQFF